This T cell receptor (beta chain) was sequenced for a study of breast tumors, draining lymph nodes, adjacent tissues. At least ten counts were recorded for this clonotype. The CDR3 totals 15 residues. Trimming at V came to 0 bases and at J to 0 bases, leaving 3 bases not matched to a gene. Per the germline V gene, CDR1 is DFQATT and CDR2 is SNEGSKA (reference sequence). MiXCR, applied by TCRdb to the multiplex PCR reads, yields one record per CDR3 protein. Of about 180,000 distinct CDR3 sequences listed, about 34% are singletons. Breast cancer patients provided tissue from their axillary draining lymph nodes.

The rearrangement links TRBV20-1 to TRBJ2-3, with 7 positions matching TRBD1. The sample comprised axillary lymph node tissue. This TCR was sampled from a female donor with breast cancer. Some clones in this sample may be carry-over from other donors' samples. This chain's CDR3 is CSARDPGQSTDTQYF. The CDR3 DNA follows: TGCAGTGCTAGAGATCCGGGACAGAGCACAGATACGCAGTATTTT.